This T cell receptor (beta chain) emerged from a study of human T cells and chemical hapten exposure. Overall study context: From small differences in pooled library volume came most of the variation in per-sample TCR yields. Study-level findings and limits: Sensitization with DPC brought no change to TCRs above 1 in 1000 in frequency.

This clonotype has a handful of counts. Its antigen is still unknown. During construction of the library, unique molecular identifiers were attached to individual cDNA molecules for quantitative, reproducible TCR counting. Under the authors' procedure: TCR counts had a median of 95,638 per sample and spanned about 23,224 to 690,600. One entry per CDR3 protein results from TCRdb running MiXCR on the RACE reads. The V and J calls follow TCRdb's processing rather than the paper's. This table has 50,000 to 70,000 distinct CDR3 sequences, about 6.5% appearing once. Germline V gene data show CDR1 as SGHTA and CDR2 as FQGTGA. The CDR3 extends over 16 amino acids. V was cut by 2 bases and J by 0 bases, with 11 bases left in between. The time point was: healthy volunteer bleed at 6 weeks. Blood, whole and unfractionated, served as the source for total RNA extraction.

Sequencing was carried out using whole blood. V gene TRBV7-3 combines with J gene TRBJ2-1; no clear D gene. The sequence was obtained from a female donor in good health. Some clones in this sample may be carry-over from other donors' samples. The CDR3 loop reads CASSLGPPSSYNEQFF. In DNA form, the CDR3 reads TGTGCCAGCAGCTTAGGACCCCCTTCCTCCTACAATGAGCAGTTCTTC.